The 14 T cell receptor beta chains in this list originate from one sample, sequenced in a study of blood T cell repertoires in COVID-19. Clones were read by immunoSEQ multiplex PCR, and TCRdb kept only the in-frame ones, dropping some. The sample lists roughly 300,000 clones, 85% occurring once. The sequencing sample was made of peripheral blood. These receptors came from a human donor in a cohort sampled during active COVID-19.

The chain uses TRBV19 and TRBJ2-1; possible D gene TRBD2, 5 bases. CDR1 and CDR2 from the germline V gene are LNHDA and SQIVND (reference sequence). V lost 6 bases to trimming and J lost 3 bases, with 9 bases between them. This CDR3 is built from 13 residues. CDR3 nucleotide sequence: TGTGCCAGTAGAGACCGGGGCTACAATGAGCAGTTCTTC. Translation: CASRDRGYNEQFF.

The genes are TRBV6-5 and TRBJ1-1, with D unclear. Germline V CDR1 and CDR2: MNHEY, SVGAGI. This CDR3 comprises 14 residues. The V and J ends lost 5 bases and 2 bases respectively, with 12 bases between them. This chain's CDR3 is CASSLGHVNTEAFF. For the CDR3, the DNA is TGTGCCAGCAGTCTCGGTCACGTTAACACTGAAGCTTTCTTT.

This rearrangement joins TRBV21-1 to TRBJ1-5. TRBV21-1 is given as a pseudogene. The CDR3 is made up of 17 amino acids. CDR3 in DNA: TGTGCCAGCAGCAACGCCAATGGGGCAGGGAGGGTAAAGCCCCAGCATTTT. This gives the protein CASSNANGAGRVKPQHF.

The chain uses TRBV4-1 and TRBJ2-1; weak D call: TRBD2 (5 bases). Trimming took 3 bases from V and 6 from J, leaving 9 bases between them. The germline V gene has CDR1 MGHRA and CDR2 YSYEKL. This CDR3 spans 13 amino acids. This chain's CDR3 is CASSQNGVNEQFF. The CDR3 region has the DNA TGCGCCAGCAGCCAGAACGGGGTCAATGAGCAGTTCTTC.

The chain recombines TRBV30 with TRBJ2-3; 10 nucleotides align to TRBD2. Germline CDR1 reads GTSNPN; CDR2 reads SVGIG (reference sequence). Trimming cost V 0 bases and J 4 bases; bases outside gene matches: 4. The CDR3 sequence is 15 residues long. CDR3 in amino acids: CAWSVERGGPDTQYF. The CDR3 DNA is TGTGCCTGGAGTGTTGAGCGGGGGGGCCCAGATACGCAGTATTTT.

The chain employs TRBV7-9 and TRBJ1-1; D unclear. The CDR3 runs to 12 residues. Trimming took 5 bases from V and 6 from J, leaving 10 bases between them. The V gene's germline CDR1 is SEHNR and CDR2 FQNEAQ (reference sequence). CDR3 residues: CASSLLFAEAFF. DNA for the CDR3: TGTGCCAGCAGCCTCCTTTTTGCTGAAGCTTTCTTT. Filled out from reference TRBV7-9 and TRBJ1-1, the complete variable domain reads DTGVSQNPRHKITKRGQNVTFRCDPISEHNRLYWYRQTLGQGPEFLTYFQNEAQLEKSRLLSDRFSAERPKGSFSTLEIQRTEQGDSAMYLCASSLLFAEAFFGQGTRLTVV.

This clone was observed a single time. This rearrangement joins TRBV14 to TRBJ1-1; D is uncertain. The CDR3 sequence is 15 residues long. Germline CDR1 SGHDN, CDR2 FVKESK. Trimming removed 0 bases at V and 3 bases at J, with 11 bases between. The CDR3 coding sequence is TGTGCCAGCAGCCAAGATCCGGGTATGTACACTGAAGCTTTCTTT. It encodes CASSQDPGMYTEAFF.

The chain uses TRBV20-1 and TRBJ2-7; TRBD2 agrees at 9 bases. This CDR3 comprises 14 residues. Germline assignment: CDR1 DFQATT and CDR2 SNEGSKA (reference sequence). V lost 7 bases and J lost 4; bases outside the gene matches: 11. CDR3 sequence (DNA): TGCAGTGTTAGTAGCGGGGGTCCCCCTTACGAGCAGTACTTC. It encodes CSVSSGGPPYEQYF.

The rearrangement joins TRBV6-2 or TRBV6-3 to TRBJ1-5; no reliable D call. CDR1 is MNHEY, CDR2 SVGEGT, per germline. The CDR3 runs to 14 residues. V lost 5 bases, J lost 0 bases, and 8 bases lay in between. DNA of the CDR3: TGTGCCAGCAGTCTAACAGCTAGCAATCAGCCCCAGCATTTT. This gives the protein CASSLTASNQPQHF.

The CDR3 here is CSASGREDYGYTF. DNA of the CDR3: TGCAGTGCTAGTGGCAGGGAAGACTATGGCTACACCTTC. The chain employs TRBV20-1 and TRBJ1-2; D is perhaps TRBD1 (5 bases). The CDR3 sequence is 13 residues long. The V gene's germline CDR1 is DFQATT and CDR2 SNEGSKA (reference sequence). V gave up 3 bases and J gave up 3 bases, with 11 bases separating them.

This clone was detected once. The J gene is TRBJ2-3, the V gene TRBV7-9, with TRBD1 identical over 9 bases. Per the germline V gene, CDR1 is SEHNR and CDR2 is FQNEAQ (reference sequence). V was clipped by 4 bases and J by 2 bases; unmatched bases: 16. This CDR3 comprises 19 residues. Here the CDR3 DNA reads TGTGCCAGCAGCTCTCCGGGACAGGGCTCTCCCTTACCCACAGATACGCAGTATTTT. Translated, it gives CASSSPGQGSPLPTDTQYF.

This clone was counted between two and nine times. V is TRBV6-1 and J is TRBJ1-5; no firm D call. CDR1 MNHNS and CDR2 SASEGT come from the germline V gene. Trimming took 1 base from V and 6 from J, leaving 7 bases between them. The CDR3 totals 13 residues. CDR3 residues: CASSEVEGQPQHF. The CDR3 DNA is TGTGCCAGCAGTGAAGTTGAGGGTCAGCCCCAGCATTTT.

This chain links TRBV11-2 with TRBJ2-1; 8 bases align to TRBD2. The CDR3 is made up of 14 amino acids. Germline lookup yields CDR1 SGHAT and CDR2 FQNNGV. V lost 4 bases and J lost 9; bases outside the gene matches: 8. The CDR3 bases are TGTGCCAGCAGCTGGAAAATAGCGGGGTCTGAGCAGTTCTTC. Its translation: CASSWKIAGSEQFF.

The chain recombines TRBV7-8 with TRBJ1-1, with TRBD1 as a possible D gene (5 bases). Trimming stripped 3 bases from V and 8 bases from J, with 16 bases between. The CDR3 contains 14 residues. CDR1 and CDR2 (germline): SGHVS, FQNEAQ. This CDR3 is CASSLWGTGIEAFF. Written as DNA, the CDR3 is TGTGCCAGCAGCTTGTGGGGGACTGGAATCGAAGCTTTCTTT.